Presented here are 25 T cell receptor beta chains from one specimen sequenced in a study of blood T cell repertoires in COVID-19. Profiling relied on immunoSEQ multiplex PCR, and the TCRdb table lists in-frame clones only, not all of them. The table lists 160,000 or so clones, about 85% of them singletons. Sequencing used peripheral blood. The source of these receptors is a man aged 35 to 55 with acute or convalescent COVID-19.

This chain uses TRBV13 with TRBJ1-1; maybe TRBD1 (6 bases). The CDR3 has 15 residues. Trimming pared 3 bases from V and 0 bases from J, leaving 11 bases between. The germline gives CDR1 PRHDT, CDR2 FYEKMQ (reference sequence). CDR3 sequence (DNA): TGTGCCAGCAGCTTCTACAGGGACATGAACACTGAAGCTTTCTTT. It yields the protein CASSFYRDMNTEAFF.

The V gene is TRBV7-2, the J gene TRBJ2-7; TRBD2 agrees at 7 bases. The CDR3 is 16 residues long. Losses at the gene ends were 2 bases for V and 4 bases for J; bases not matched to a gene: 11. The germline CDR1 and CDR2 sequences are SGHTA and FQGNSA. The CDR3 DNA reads TGTGCCAGCAGCTTACCCGGGACTACCTACCCGTACGAGCAGTACTTC. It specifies CASSLPGTTYPYEQYF.

The CDR3 sequence is CASSFGITVTEAFF. The CDR3, as DNA: TGCGCCAGCAGCTTCGGGATTACGGTGACTGAAGCTTTCTTT. The rearrangement joins TRBV5-1 to TRBJ1-1; D unclear. V lost 2 bases and J 5 bases, leaving 13 bases between the germline ends. This CDR3 region has 14 residues. Per germline, CDR1 SGHRS and CDR2 YFSETQ. The whole variable domain, remainder taken from reference TRBV5-1 and TRBJ1-1, is KAGVTQTPRYLIKTRGQQVTLSCSPISGHRSVSWYQQTPGQGLQFLFEYFSETQRNKGNFPGRFSGRQFSNSRSEMNVSTLELGDSALYLCASSFGITVTEAFFGQGTRLTVV.

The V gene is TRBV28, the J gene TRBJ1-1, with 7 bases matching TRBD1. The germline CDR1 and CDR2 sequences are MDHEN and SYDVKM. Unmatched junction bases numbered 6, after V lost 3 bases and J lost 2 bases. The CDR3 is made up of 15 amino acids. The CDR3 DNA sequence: TGTGCCAGCAGTTTGGAGGGGGCCTATAACACTGAAGCTTTCTTT. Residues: CASSLEGAYNTEAFF.

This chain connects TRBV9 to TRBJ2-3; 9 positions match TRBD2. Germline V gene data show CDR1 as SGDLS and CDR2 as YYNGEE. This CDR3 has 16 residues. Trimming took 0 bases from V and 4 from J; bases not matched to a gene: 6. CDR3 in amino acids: CASSVAGGGASDTQYF. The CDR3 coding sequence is TGTGCCAGCAGCGTAGCTGGCGGGGGGGCTTCAGATACGCAGTATTTT.

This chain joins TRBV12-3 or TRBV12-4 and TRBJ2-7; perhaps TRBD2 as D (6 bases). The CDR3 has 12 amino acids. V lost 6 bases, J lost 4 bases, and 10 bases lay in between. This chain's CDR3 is CASSPAGYEQYF. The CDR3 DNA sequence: TGTGCCAGCAGCCCGGCGGGGTACGAGCAGTACTTC.

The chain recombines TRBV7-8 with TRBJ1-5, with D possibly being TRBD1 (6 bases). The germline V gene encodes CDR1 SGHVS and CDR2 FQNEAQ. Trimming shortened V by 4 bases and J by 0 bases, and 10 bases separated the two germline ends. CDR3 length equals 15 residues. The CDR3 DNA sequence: TGTGCCAGCAGCTCCTCGGACAGTAGCAATCAGCCCCAGCATTTT. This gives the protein CASSSSDSSNQPQHF. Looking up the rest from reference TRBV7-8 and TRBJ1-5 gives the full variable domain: GAGVSQSPRYKVAKRGQDVALRCDPISGHVSLFWYQQALGQGPEFLTYFQNEAQLDKSGLPSDRFFAERPEGSVSTLKIQRTQQEDSAVYLCASSSSDSSNQPQHFGDGTRLSIL.

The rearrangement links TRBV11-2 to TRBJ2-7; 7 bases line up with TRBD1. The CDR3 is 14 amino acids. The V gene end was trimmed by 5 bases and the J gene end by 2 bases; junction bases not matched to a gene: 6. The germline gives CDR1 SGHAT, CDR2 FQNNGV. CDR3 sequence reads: CASSPTGFAYEQYF. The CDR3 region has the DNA TGTGCCAGCAGCCCGACAGGGTTTGCCTACGAGCAGTACTTC.

The CDR3 region is CASSQQPSGGRNEQFF. The CDR3 bases are TGTGCCAGCAGCCAACAACCAAGCGGGGGGAGAAATGAGCAGTTCTTC. The chain recombines TRBV4-2 with TRBJ2-1; TRBD2 aligns across 9 bases. The CDR3 loop spans 16 amino acids. Trimming removed 2 bases from V and 7 bases from J; junction bases left unmatched: 9. CDR1 and CDR2 (germline): LGHNA, YNFKEQ.

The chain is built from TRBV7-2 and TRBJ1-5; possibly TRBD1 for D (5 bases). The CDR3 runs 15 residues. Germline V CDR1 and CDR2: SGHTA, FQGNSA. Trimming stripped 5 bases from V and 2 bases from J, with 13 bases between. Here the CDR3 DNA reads TGTGCCAGCAGCGCTACAGGAGGGGGCAATCAGCCCCAGCATTTT. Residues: CASSATGGGNQPQHF.

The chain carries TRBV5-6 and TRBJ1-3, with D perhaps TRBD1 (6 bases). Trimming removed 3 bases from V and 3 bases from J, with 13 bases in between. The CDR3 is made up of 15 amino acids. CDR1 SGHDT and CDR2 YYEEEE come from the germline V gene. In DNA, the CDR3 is TGTGCCAGCAGCTCGGACAGAATTATTGGAAACACCATATATTTT. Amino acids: CASSSDRIIGNTIYF.

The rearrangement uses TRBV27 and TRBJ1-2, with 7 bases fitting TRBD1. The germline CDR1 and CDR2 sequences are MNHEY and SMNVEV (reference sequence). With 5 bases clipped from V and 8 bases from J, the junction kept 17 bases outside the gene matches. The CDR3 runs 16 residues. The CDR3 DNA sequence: TGTGCCAGCAGTAGGGACAGTTCCTTACGTCAGGGGGGCTACACCTTC. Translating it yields CASSRDSSLRQGGYTF.

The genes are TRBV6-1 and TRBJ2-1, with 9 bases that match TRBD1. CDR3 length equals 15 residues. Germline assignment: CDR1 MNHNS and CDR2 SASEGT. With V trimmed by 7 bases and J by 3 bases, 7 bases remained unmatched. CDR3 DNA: TGTGCCAGCAACACAGGACAGGGGTTCTACAATGAGCAGTTCTTC. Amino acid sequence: CASNTGQGFYNEQFF.

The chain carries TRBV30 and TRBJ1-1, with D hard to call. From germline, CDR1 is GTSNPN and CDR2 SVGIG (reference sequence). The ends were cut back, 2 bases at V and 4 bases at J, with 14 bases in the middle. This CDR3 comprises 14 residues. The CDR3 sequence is CAWSSAGRGTEAFF. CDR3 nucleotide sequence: TGTGCCTGGAGTTCGGCAGGCCGGGGCACTGAAGCTTTCTTT.

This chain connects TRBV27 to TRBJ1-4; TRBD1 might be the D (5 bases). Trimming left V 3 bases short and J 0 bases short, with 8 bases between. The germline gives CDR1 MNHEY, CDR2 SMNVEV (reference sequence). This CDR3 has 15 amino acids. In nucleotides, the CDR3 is TGTGCCAGCAGTTTCCAACAGGCAACTAATGAAAAACTGTTTTTT. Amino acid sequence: CASSFQQATNEKLFF. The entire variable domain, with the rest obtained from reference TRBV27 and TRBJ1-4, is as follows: EAQVTQNPRYLITVTGKKLTVTCSQNMNHEYMSWYRQDPGLGLRQIYYSMNVEVTDKGDVPEGYKVSRKEKRNFPLILESPSPNQTSLYFCASSFQQATNEKLFFGSGTQLSVL.

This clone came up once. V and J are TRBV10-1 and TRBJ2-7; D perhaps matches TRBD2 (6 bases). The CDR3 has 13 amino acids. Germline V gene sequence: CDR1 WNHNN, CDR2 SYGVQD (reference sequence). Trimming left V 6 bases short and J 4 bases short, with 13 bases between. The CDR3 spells CASSPGLEYEQYF. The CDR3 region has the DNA TGCGCCAGCAGCCCGGGACTGGAGTACGAGCAGTACTTC.

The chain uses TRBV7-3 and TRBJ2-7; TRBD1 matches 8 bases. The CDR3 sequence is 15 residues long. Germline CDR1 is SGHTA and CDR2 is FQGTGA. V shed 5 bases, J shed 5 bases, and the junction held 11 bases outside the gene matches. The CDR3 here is CASSPSSDRADEQYF. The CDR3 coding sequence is TGTGCCAGCAGCCCGTCCTCGGACAGGGCTGACGAGCAGTACTTC.

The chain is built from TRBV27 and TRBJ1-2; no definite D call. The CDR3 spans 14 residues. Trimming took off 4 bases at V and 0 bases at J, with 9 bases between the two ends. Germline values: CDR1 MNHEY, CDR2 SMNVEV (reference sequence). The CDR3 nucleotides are TGTGCCAGCAGTTCCCACGCAGCTAACTATGGCTACACCTTC. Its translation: CASSSHAANYGYTF.

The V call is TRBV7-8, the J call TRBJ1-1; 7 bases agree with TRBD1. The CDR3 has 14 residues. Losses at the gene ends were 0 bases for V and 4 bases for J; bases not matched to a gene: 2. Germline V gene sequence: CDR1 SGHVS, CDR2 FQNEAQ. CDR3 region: CASSLAAGGTEAFF. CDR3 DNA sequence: TGTGCCAGCAGCTTAGCGGCAGGGGGCACTGAAGCTTTCTTT.

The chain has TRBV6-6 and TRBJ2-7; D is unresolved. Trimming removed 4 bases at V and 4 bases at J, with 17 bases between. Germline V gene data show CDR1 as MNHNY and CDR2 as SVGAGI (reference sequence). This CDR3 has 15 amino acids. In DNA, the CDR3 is TGTGCCAGCAGTTCCACCGATTCACAGTTTTACGAGCAGTACTTC. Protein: CASSSTDSQFYEQYF.

This CDR3 is CAWARDKQETQYF. The CDR3 DNA reads as TGTGCCTGGGCCCGGGACAAACAAGAGACCCAGTACTTC. The chain carries TRBV30 and TRBJ2-5, with D possibly TRBD1 on 6 matching bases. CDR3 size: 13 residues. Germline values: CDR1 GTSNPN, CDR2 SVGIG (reference sequence). Trimming removed 5 bases from V and 2 bases from J, with 12 bases in between.

The CDR3 sequence is CASSVAGQGAYEQYF. CDR3 coding DNA: TGTGCCAGCAGCGTTGCGGGACAGGGGGCTTACGAGCAGTACTTC. The gene calls are TRBV9 and TRBJ2-7; TRBD1 matches 12 bases. V lost 2 bases to trimming and J lost 4 bases; unmatched junction nucleotides: 4. CDR3 length: 15 residues. Germline CDR1 and CDR2: SGDLS and YYNGEE. Using reference TRBV9 and TRBJ2-7 for the parts outside the CDR3, the full variable domain is DSGVTQTPKHLITATGQRVTLRCSPRSGDLSVYWYQQSLDQGLQFLIQYYNGEERAKGNILERFSAQQFPDLHSELNLSSLELGDSALYFCASSVAGQGAYEQYFGPGTRLTVT.

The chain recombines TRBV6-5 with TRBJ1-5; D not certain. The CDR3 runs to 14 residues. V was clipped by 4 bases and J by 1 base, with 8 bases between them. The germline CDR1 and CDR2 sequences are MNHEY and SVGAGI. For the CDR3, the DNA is TGTGCCAGCAGTTCCGCGGGCAGCAATCAGCCCCAGCATTTT. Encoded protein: CASSSAGSNQPQHF.

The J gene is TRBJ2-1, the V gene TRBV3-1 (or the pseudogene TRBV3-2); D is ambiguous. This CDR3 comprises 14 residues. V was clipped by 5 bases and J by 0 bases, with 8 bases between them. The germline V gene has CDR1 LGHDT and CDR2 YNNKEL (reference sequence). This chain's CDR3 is CASSTQFSYNEQFF. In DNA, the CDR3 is TGTGCCAGCAGCACCCAGTTCTCCTACAATGAGCAGTTCTTC.

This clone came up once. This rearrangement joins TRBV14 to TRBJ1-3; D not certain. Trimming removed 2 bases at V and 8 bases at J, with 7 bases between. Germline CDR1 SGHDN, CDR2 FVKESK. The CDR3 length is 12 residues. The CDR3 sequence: CASSQNGDTIYF. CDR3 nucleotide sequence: TGTGCCAGCAGCCAAAACGGGGACACCATATATTTT.